Listed below are T cell receptor beta chains from one sample, sequenced in a study of blood T cell repertoires in COVID-19. TCRdb's table, derived via immunoSEQ multiplex PCR, lists solely in-frame clones and lacks some. The data show 100,000 or so clones, with about four fifths seen just once and 8.5% to 9.5% held by the top ten. Material for sequencing was peripheral blood. The receptors here all came from a woman aged 70-85 years with acute or convalescent COVID-19. Each CDR3 is given with its conserved first and last residue. The D gene is left open where the match is weak. Size is stated for part of the rows, as once, few or many counts, or as a class when the clone is expanded.

>NA|TRBJ1-1|TRBV2|TRBD1
CASLHGQGTILGSTEAFF
TGTGCCAGCCTTCATGGACAGGGGACGATTTTGGGTAGCACTGAAGCTTTCTTT
>NA|TRBJ2-1|TRBV27|TRBD2
CASSLGAGTSGPSSYNEQFF
TGTGCCAGCAGTTTAGGGGCCGGGACTAGCGGGCCAAGCTCCTACAATGAGCAGTTCTTC
>NA|TRBJ1-1|TRBV29-1|NA
CSVFRQNTEAFF
TGCAGCGTTTTCAGACAGAACACTGAAGCTTTCTTT
>NA|TRBJ1-2|TRBV6-4|TRBD1
CASSVMPGGRGYTF
TGTGCCAGCAGTGTTATGCCAGGGGGCAGGGGCTACACCTTC
>NA|TRBJ2-6|TRBV6-2/TRBV6-3|NA
CASSYSPGFPGANVLTF
TGTGCCAGCAGTTACTCGCCCGGGTTCCCTGGGGCCAACGTCCTGACTTTC
>NA|TRBJ1-5|TRBV3-1/TRBV3-2|NA
CASSQVGGDSNQPQHF
TGTGCCAGCAGCCAAGTAGGAGGGGATAGCAATCAGCCCCAGCATTTT
>NA|TRBJ2-7|TRBV12-3/TRBV12-4|TRBD1
CASSFGRGYEQYF
TGTGCCAGCAGTTTTGGCAGGGGGTACGAGCAGTACTTC
>once|TRBJ1-1|TRBV19|TRBD1
CASSINRGRNRRTEAFF
TGTGCCAGTAGTATTAACAGGGGGCGAAATCGAAGGACTGAAGCTTTCTTT
>NA|TRBJ2-5|TRBV18|TRBD2
CASSLGLAGQETQYF
TGTGCCAGCTCACTGGGACTAGCGGGGCAAGAGACCCAGTACTTC
>NA|TRBJ2-3|TRBV10-3|TRBD2
CAISGTSGSTDTQYF
TGTGCCATCAGCGGGACTAGCGGGAGCACAGATACGCAGTATTTT
>NA|TRBJ2-1|TRBV9|NA
CASSVDGGTYNEQFF
TGTGCCAGCAGCGTAGATGGGGGCACTTACAATGAGCAGTTCTTC
>NA|TRBJ2-2|TRBV11-2|TRBD1
CASSPSRWGQGINTGELFF
TGTGCCAGCAGCCCTAGTAGGTGGGGACAGGGAATCAACACCGGGGAGCTGTTTTTT
>NA|TRBJ2-7|TRBV5-6|NA
CASSLPSGDRGNF
TGTGCCAGCAGCTTGCCTAGCGGGGACAGGGGAAACTTC
>few|TRBJ1-2|TRBV11-1|NA
CASSPSDSVGYTF
TGTGCCAGCAGCCCCTCGGACAGTGTCGGCTACACCTTC
>NA|TRBJ2-7|TRBV5-8|NA
CASSLGAGIYEQYF
TGTGCCAGCAGCTTGGGGGCAGGGATCTACGAGCAGTACTTC
>once|TRBJ1-1|TRBV7-9|NA
CASSLGGPEAFF
TGTGCCAGCAGCCTGGGAGGGCCTGAAGCTTTCTTT
>NA|TRBJ2-1|TRBV28|TRBD2
CASRKLADSYNEQFF
TGTGCCAGCAGGAAACTAGCGGACTCCTACAATGAGCAGTTCTTC
>few|TRBJ2-3|TRBV5-1|NA
CASSRNQVYTDTQYF
TGCGCCAGCAGCCGTAATCAGGTATACACAGATACGCAGTATTTT
>NA|TRBJ1-2|TRBV15|NA
CATSRDRQSNYGYTF
TGTGCCACCAGCAGAGACCGACAATCTAACTATGGCTACACCTTC
>NA|TRBJ1-1|TRBV29-1|NA
CSGLGPIGTEAFF
TGCAGCGGCCTGGGCCCGATAGGCACTGAAGCTTTCTTT
>NA|TRBJ1-1|TRBV5-1|TRBD1
CASSWGQGNTEAFF
TGCGCCAGCAGCTGGGGACAGGGAAACACTGAAGCTTTCTTT
>NA|TRBJ2-3|TRBV5-1|TRBD2
CASSLGLPGLAGTPSTDTQYF
TGCGCCAGCAGCTTGGGGCTCCCGGGACTAGCGGGGACCCCTAGCACAGATACGCAGTATTTT
>NA|TRBJ2-3|TRBV5-8|TRBD2
CASSAEPGLGADTQYF
TGTGCCAGCAGCGCGGAGCCGGGACTAGGCGCAGATACGCAGTATTTT
>NA|TRBJ1-3|TRBV5-1|NA
CASSTDPFFSGNTIYF
TGCGCCAGTTCGACAGACCCTTTTTTCTCTGGAAACACCATATATTTT
>NA|TRBJ2-7|TRBV7-2|NA
CASSLDTGYYEQYF
TGTGCCAGCAGCTTAGATACAGGTTATTACGAGCAGTACTTC
>NA|TRBJ2-7|TRBV18|TRBD2
CASSPGLAGGPIYEQYF
TGTGCCAGCTCACCAGGACTAGCGGGGGGGCCGATCTACGAGCAGTACTTC
>NA|TRBJ1-2|TRBV5-1|NA
CASSSSTGTNYGYTF
TGCGCCAGCAGCTCGTCGACAGGTACTAACTATGGCTACACCTTC
>few|TRBJ2-7|TRBV10-3|TRBD2
CATLSGRVDEQYF
TGTGCCACCCTTAGCGGGAGGGTGGACGAGCAGTACTTC
>few|TRBJ1-2|TRBV27|TRBD1
CASSPDRGWGNYGYTF
TGTGCCAGCAGTCCAGACAGGGGTTGGGGTAACTATGGCTACACCTTC
>many|TRBJ2-1|TRBV6-4|NA
CASSAYAGHNEQFF
TGTGCCAGCAGTGCGTATGCAGGGCACAATGAGCAGTTCTTC
>NA|TRBJ1-1|TRBV4-1|NA
CASSQDMGALYTEAFF
TGCGCCAGCAGCCAAGATATGGGGGCGCTGTATACTGAAGCTTTCTTT
>NA|TRBJ1-2|TRBV6-6|TRBD1
CASSLGDRDGYTF
TGTGCCAGCAGTTTGGGCGACAGGGATGGCTACACCTTC
>NA|TRBJ2-7|TRBV5-1|NA
CASSLDGLLSYEQYF
TGCGCCAGCAGCTTGGACGGACTATTGTCCTACGAGCAGTACTTC
>NA|TRBJ1-1|TRBV13|NA
CASSLLPETNTEAFF
TGTGCCAGCAGCTTACTTCCGGAGACCAACACTGAAGCTTTCTTT
>NA|TRBJ1-5|TRBV10-3|TRBD1
CAISDDRVGNQPQHF
TGTGCCATCAGTGATGACAGGGTGGGCAATCAGCCCCAGCATTTT
>few|TRBJ1-6|TRBV19|NA
CASSIQGGSSYNSPLHF
TGTGCCAGTAGTATCCAGGGCGGGAGCTCCTATAATTCACCCCTCCACTTT
>NA|TRBJ2-5|TRBV9|TRBD1
CASSPWTGGGETQYF
TGTGCCAGCAGCCCCTGGACAGGGGGCGGGGAGACCCAGTACTTC
>NA|TRBJ1-3|TRBV7-9|TRBD1
CASSFSGQGEPGNTIYF
TGTGCCAGCAGCTTTTCGGGACAGGGGGAACCTGGAAACACCATATATTTT
>NA|TRBJ1-1|TRBV11-2|TRBD1
CASSLGRDRGPEAFF
TGTGCCAGCAGCTTAGGCCGGGACAGGGGCCCTGAAGCTTTCTTT
>NA|TRBJ1-2|TRBV6-5|TRBD1
CASSPGTGGGYGYTF
TGTGCCAGCAGTCCTGGGACAGGGGGGGGCTATGGCTACACCTTC
>NA|TRBJ1-5|TRBV19|TRBD1
CASSIPDRGNQPQHF
TGTGCCAGTAGTATCCCGGACAGGGGGAATCAGCCCCAGCATTTT
>NA|TRBJ2-1|TRBV27|NA
CASSLTGTYYNEQFF
TGTGCCAGCAGTTTAACCGGGACATACTACAATGAGCAGTTCTTC
>NA|TRBJ2-7|TRBV7-2|NA
CASSLVPEIYEQYF
TGTGCCAGCAGCTTAGTCCCCGAGATCTACGAGCAGTACTTC
>NA|TRBJ2-2|TRBV4-3|TRBD1
CASSHRTGRGELFF
TGCGCCAGCAGCCACCGGACAGGGCGGGGGGAGCTGTTTTTT
>NA|TRBJ1-2|TRBV4-1|NA
CASSQEPRPGQGVGGYTF
TGCGCCAGCAGCCAAGAGCCTCGGCCAGGGCAGGGTGTCGGCGGCTACACCTTC
>NA|TRBJ2-1|TRBV7-9|NA
CASSLEAGLDNEQFF
TGTGCCAGCAGCTTAGAGGCGGGGCTTGACAATGAGCAGTTCTTC
>NA|TRBJ2-7|TRBV4-2|NA
CASSQSGDYEQYF
TGTGCCAGCAGCCAGTCCGGGGACTACGAGCAGTACTTC
>NA|TRBJ1-2|TRBV28|TRBD1
CASSPMGQNTLNYGYTF
TGTGCCAGCAGTCCCATGGGACAGAACACTTTAAACTATGGCTACACCTTC
>NA|TRBJ2-5|TRBV21-1|NA
CASSRFGAGETQYF
TGTGCCAGCAGCCGGTTTGGGGCCGGGGAGACCCAGTACTTC
>NA|TRBJ2-5|TRBV28|TRBD1
CASRGQAVETQYF
TGTGCCAGCAGGGGACAGGCCGTCGAAACCCAGTACTTC
>NA|TRBJ2-6|TRBV7-2|TRBD1
CASSLQGAPGANVLTF
TGTGCCAGCAGTTTACAGGGGGCGCCTGGGGCCAACGTCCTGACTTTC
>NA|TRBJ1-1|TRBV11-3|TRBD1
CASSSGTGLNTEAFF
TGTGCCAGCAGCTCCGGGACAGGTTTGAACACTGAAGCTTTCTTT
>NA|TRBJ2-7|TRBV5-1|TRBD1
CASSSGQGWMGEQYF
TGCGCCAGCAGCTCCGGACAGGGGTGGATGGGGGAGCAGTACTTC
>few|TRBJ1-1|TRBV20-1|NA
CSARDSEGTFF
TGCAGTGCTAGAGATTCGGAGGGAACCTTCTTT
>NA|TRBJ1-5|TRBV6-5|NA
CASSSLSGAQHF
TGTGCCAGCAGTTCCCTCTCGGGGGCCCAGCATTTT
>few|TRBJ2-7|TRBV19|TRBD1
CASSPQQGPYEQYF
TGTGCCAGTAGTCCGCAACAGGGGCCCTACGAGCAGTACTTC
>NA|TRBJ1-4|TRBV24-1|NA
CATSDKEQGAQNEKLFF
TGTGCCACCAGTGACAAAGAACAGGGTGCCCAGAATGAAAAACTGTTTTTT
>large|TRBJ2-7|TRBV2|NA
CASREDWGVRF
TGTGCCAGCAGAGAGGACTGGGGGGTTAGGTTC
>NA|TRBJ1-4|TRBV9|TRBD1
CASSVEDREREKLFF
TGTGCCAGCAGCGTAGAAGACAGGGAACGGGAAAAACTGTTTTTT
>NA|TRBJ2-5|TRBV7-9|TRBD2
CASSLGREYQETQYF
TGTGCCAGCAGCTTGGGGCGGGAGTACCAAGAGACCCAGTACTTC